These 23 T cell receptor beta chains were all obtained from the same sample, sequenced in a study of a mutant IDH1 vaccine in newly diagnosed glioma (dated by TCRdb to the early 2020s). The antigens of these receptors remain unknown. Libraries were built with the immunoSEQ multiplex PCR assay. Here the immuneACCESS table is served through TCRdb, limited to in-frame sequences with V and J called. Missing clones are a known gap in these copies; in checked studies unresolved V genes cover under half, and the rest lacks a known reason. For this sample there are roughly 56,000 clones; around three quarters appear just once. Together, the top ten hold less than 5.5% of the sample. In light of the paper, this sample's time point label describes: week 47, end of study. Each vaccine dose, consisting of 300 ug of a 20-mer mutant IDH1 peptide in Montanide, was administered subcutaneously with topical imiquimod.

Sequenced here: PBMCs, sampled from a glioma patient whose treatment included an IDH1 peptide vaccine. The origin of the receptors is a woman aged 40 to 50 with glioma. Some clones in this sample may be carry-over from other donors' samples.

The V and J genes are TRBV12-5 and TRBJ1-3, with D unclear. V was cut by 1 base and J by 3 bases, with 10 bases left in between. In germline, CDR1 is LGHNT, CDR2 FRNRAP. CDR3 length: 15 amino acids. The CDR3: CASGLDTALGNTIYF. In nucleotides, the CDR3 is TGTGCTAGTGGTTTGGATACAGCACTTGGAAACACCATATATTTT.

The DNA of the CDR3 is TGCGCCAGCAGCTTGGCCGGGGCGTTGGGAAACACCATATATTTT. It codes for CASSLAGALGNTIYF. The chain is built from TRBV5-1 and TRBJ1-3; the D gene is possibly TRBD1 (5 bases). Germline V gene lookup returns CDR1 SGHRS and CDR2 YFSETQ. There are 15 residues in the CDR3. V gave up 0 bases and J gave up 4 bases, with 11 bases separating them.

This chain joins TRBV23-1 and TRBJ1-6; the D is unclear. TRBV23-1 is reported as an ORF; its role is uncertain. Trimming pared 0 bases from V and 1 base from J, leaving 22 bases between. The CDR3 covers 21 residues. CDR3 DNA: TGCGCCAGCAGTCAATCGTTGACACCTGTTTTCGAAGGGTCCTATAATTCACCCCTCCACTTT. This gives the protein CASSQSLTPVFEGSYNSPLHF.

V is TRBV5-1 and J is TRBJ2-7; 9 positions match TRBD2. J was trimmed by 1 base and V by 5 bases; bases with no gene match: 13. The V gene's germline CDR1 is SGHRS and CDR2 YFSETQ. The CDR3 sequence is 17 residues long. CDR3 in DNA: TGCGCCAGCAGGTCCGGAGCGGGGGGCTGGGATTCCTACGAGCAGTACTTC. As protein: CASRSGAGGWDSYEQYF. The complete variable domain, with remaining parts taken from reference TRBV5-1 and TRBJ2-7, reads KAGVTQTPRYLIKTRGQQVTLSCSPISGHRSVSWYQQTPGQGLQFLFEYFSETQRNKGNFPGRFSGRQFSNSRSEMNVSTLELGDSALYLCASRSGAGGWDSYEQYFGPGTRLTVT.

This clone was found a few times. The chain employs TRBV29-1 and TRBJ2-5; TRBD1 agrees at 8 bases. Trimming cost V 5 bases and J 1 base; bases outside gene matches: 3. Germline V gene sequence: CDR1 SQVTM, CDR2 ANQGSEA. The CDR3 has 13 residues. The CDR3 here is CSVRTGRQETQYF. Written as DNA, the CDR3 is TGCAGCGTTAGGACAGGGCGCCAAGAGACCCAGTACTTC.

V and J are TRBV27 and TRBJ1-2, with a possible D match to TRBD1 (6 bases). CDR1 is MNHEY, CDR2 SMNVEV, per germline (reference sequence). The CDR3 is 14 residues long. Trimming took 6 bases from V and 0 from J, leaving 11 bases between them. The CDR3: CASRIQGANYGYTF. For the CDR3, the DNA is TGTGCCAGCAGAATACAGGGAGCTAACTATGGCTACACCTTC.

The V and J genes are TRBV6-4 and TRBJ1-6, with D uncertain. Trimming removed 3 bases at V and 2 bases at J, with 8 bases between. The germline CDR1 and CDR2 sequences are MRHNA and SNTAGT. CDR3 length: 15 amino acids. Here the CDR3 DNA reads TGTGCCAGCAGTGATGGTCGGGCCTATAATTCACCCCTCCACTTT. Translation gives CASSDGRAYNSPLHF.

The chain employs TRBV7-9 and TRBJ2-2; 7 bases are shared with TRBD1. CDR1 and CDR2 from the germline V gene are SEHNR and FQNEAQ (reference sequence). The CDR3 contains 15 residues. Germline trimming cut 0 bases from V and 2 bases from J; bases unmatched to any gene: 0. The CDR3: CASSLAGGNTGELFF. CDR3 DNA: TGTGCCAGCAGCTTAGCAGGGGGCAACACCGGGGAGCTGTTTTTT.

This clone has only one observation. J is TRBJ2-3 and V is TRBV7-2; 10 nucleotides agree with TRBD2. The germline V gene has CDR1 SGHTA and CDR2 FQGNSA. This CDR3 is 17 amino acids long. V shed 4 bases, J shed 5 bases, and the junction held 12 bases outside the gene matches. CDR3 sequence reads: CASSSPSGGPAGDTQYF. In nucleotides, the CDR3 is TGTGCCAGCAGCTCCCCTAGCGGGGGCCCTGCGGGAGATACGCAGTATTTT. Variable domain in full (rest from reference TRBV7-2 and TRBJ2-3): GAGVSQSPSNKVTEKGKDVELRCDPISGHTALYWYRQSLGQGLEFLIYFQGNSAPDKSGLPSDRFSAERTGGSVSTLTIQRTQQEDSAVYLCASSSPSGGPAGDTQYFGPGTRLTVL.

As concerns this clone: This sample also contains other DNA sequences that code for the same CDR3. The rearrangement links TRBV5-1 to TRBJ2-7; 7 bases fit TRBD1. V dropped 0 bases and J dropped 2; count of bases not matched to a gene: 2. The CDR3 loop spans 14 amino acids. The germline CDR1 and CDR2 sequences are SGHRS and YFSETQ. CDR3 loop: CASSLDGQAYEQYF. The DNA of the CDR3 is TGCGCCAGCAGCTTGGATGGACAGGCCTACGAGCAGTACTTC. The full variable domain, completed using reference TRBV5-1 and TRBJ2-7, is KAGVTQTPRYLIKTRGQQVTLSCSPISGHRSVSWYQQTPGQGLQFLFEYFSETQRNKGNFPGRFSGRQFSNSRSEMNVSTLELGDSALYLCASSLDGQAYEQYFGPGTRLTVT.

The chain employs TRBV15 and TRBJ1-6, with 9 bases fitting TRBD1. Germline assignment: CDR1 LNHNV and CDR2 YYDKDF (reference sequence). The CDR3 length is 15 residues. The V gene end was trimmed by 2 bases and the J gene end by 9 bases; junction bases not matched to a gene: 5. CDR3 amino acids: CATSRIRDRASPLHF. CDR3 DNA sequence: TGTGCCACCAGCAGAATCCGGGACAGGGCTTCACCCCTCCACTTT.

This chain uses TRBV29-1 with TRBJ2-5; perhaps TRBD1 as D (6 bases). V dropped 0 bases and J dropped 5 bases, with 13 bases sitting between them. The germline CDR1 and CDR2 sequences are SQVTM and ANQGSEA. The CDR3 covers 14 residues. The CDR3 DNA follows: TGCAGCGTTGAAGATGGGGGCACGAGGGAGACCCAGTACTTC. Its protein product is CSVEDGGTRETQYF.

V and J are TRBV29-1 and TRBJ1-3; the D gene is possibly TRBD1 (5 bases). The germline V gene has CDR1 SQVTM and CDR2 ANQGSEA. The CDR3 has 13 residues. V was clipped by 7 bases and J by 4 bases, with 14 bases between them. In nucleotides, the CDR3 is TGCAGCGCCCTGGGGGGAGGAGGAAACACCATATATTTT. Translated, it gives CSALGGGGNTIYF.

The J gene is TRBJ2-7, the V gene TRBV7-2; a weak D match, TRBD1 (6 bases). Germline V CDR1 and CDR2: SGHTA, FQGNSA. The CDR3 runs 14 residues. V was trimmed by 2 bases and J by 3 bases, leaving 11 bases between them. CDR3 coding DNA: TGTGCCAGCAGCTTACTGGGGGCAGGCTACGAGCAGTACTTC. Protein sequence: CASSLLGAGYEQYF.

The chain uses TRBV4-2 and TRBJ2-2, with D unresolved. The CDR3 is 15 amino acids. CDR1 LGHNA and CDR2 YNFKEQ come from the germline V gene. Trimming left V 4 bases short and J 4 bases short, with 13 bases between. CDR3 loop: CASSLVEQSTGELFF. The CDR3, as DNA: TGTGCCAGCAGCCTAGTGGAACAGAGCACCGGGGAGCTGTTTTTT.

The gene calls are TRBV7-9 and TRBJ1-6; 8 nucleotides line up with TRBD1. Germline assignment: CDR1 SEHNR and CDR2 FQNEAQ (reference sequence). This CDR3 has 14 residues. With 2 bases clipped from V and 10 bases from J, the junction kept 4 bases outside the gene matches. CDR3 protein: CASSLQGAGSPLHF. The CDR3 region has the DNA TGTGCCAGCAGCTTACAGGGGGCAGGATCACCCCTCCACTTT.

On this clone itself: At the DNA level, this CDR3 is encoded by other sequences in the same sample as well. The chain recombines TRBV9 with TRBJ2-7; TRBD1 agrees at 8 bases. The V gene's germline CDR1 is SGDLS and CDR2 YYNGEE. The V and J ends lost 3 bases and 3 bases, in that order; junction bases with no gene match: 2. The CDR3 length is 13 residues. CDR3 sequence (DNA): TGTGCCAGCAGCGAAGGACAGGGCTACGAGCAGTACTTC. Protein: CASSEGQGYEQYF. The full variable domain, in which reference TRBV9 and TRBJ2-7 provide the parts outside the CDR3, is DSGVTQTPKHLITATGQRVTLRCSPRSGDLSVYWYQQSLDQGLQFLIQYYNGEERAKGNILERFSAQQFPDLHSELNLSSLELGDSALYFCASSEGQGYEQYFGPGTRLTVT.

V is TRBV5-1 and J is TRBJ2-5, with 9 bases identical to TRBD1. J gave up 6 bases and V 0 bases, and 12 bases lay outside the gene matches. CDR3 length: 17 residues. Germline V gives CDR1 SGHRS, CDR2 YFSETQ. DNA of the CDR3: TGCGCCAGCAGCTTGGCAACCGCGGGACAGGGTTGGCAGACCCAGTACTTC. Its translation: CASSLATAGQGWQTQYF.

The rearrangement uses TRBV6-1 and TRBJ1-1, with D unresolved. Trimming removed 5 bases from V and 1 base from J, with 14 bases in between. CDR3 size: 15 residues. The germline gives CDR1 MNHNS, CDR2 SASEGT. The CDR3 spells CASSTSPDGNTEAFF. CDR3 sequence (DNA): TGTGCCAGCAGTACCTCCCCCGACGGGAACACTGAAGCTTTCTTT.

The chain is built from TRBV2 and TRBJ1-1; tentative D call: TRBD1 (5 bases). V lost 6 bases to trimming and J lost 4 bases, with 12 bases between them. Germline CDR1 and CDR2: SNHLY and FYNNEI. The CDR3 is made up of 13 amino acids. CDR3 residues: CASREQEGTEAFF. CDR3 DNA sequence: TGTGCCAGCAGGGAACAGGAAGGCACTGAAGCTTTCTTT.

V gene TRBV14 combines with J gene TRBJ1-5, with D possibly being TRBD1 (6 bases). CDR3 length: 16 residues. Germline V CDR1 and CDR2: SGHDN, FVKESK. V lost 1 base to trimming and J lost 9 bases, with 19 bases between them. CDR3 amino acids: CASSQARDKGGAPQHF. CDR3 nucleotide sequence: TGTGCCAGCAGCCAAGCCCGGGACAAGGGGGGGGCGCCCCAGCATTTT. Drawing the rest from reference TRBV14 and TRBJ1-5, the complete variable domain is EAGVTQFPSHSVIEKGQTVTLRCDPISGHDNLYWYRRVMGKEIKFLLHFVKESKQDESGMPNNRFLAERTGGTYSTLKVQPAELEDSGVYFCASSQARDKGGAPQHFGDGTRLSIL.

The V call is TRBV30, the J call TRBJ1-6; 10 nucleotides line up with TRBD1. Germline CDR1 and CDR2: GTSNPN and SVGIG (reference sequence). The CDR3 spans 15 residues. Trimming removed 4 bases from V and 8 bases from J; junction bases left unmatched: 8. The CDR3 loop is CAWTFRDRGYSPLHF. CDR3 nucleotides: TGTGCCTGGACGTTCCGGGACAGGGGTTATTCACCCCTCCACTTT.

This sequence joins TRBV2 and TRBJ1-1; TRBD1 matches at 7 bases. V was clipped by 7 bases and J by 2 bases; unmatched bases: 7. The CDR3 runs 14 residues. Germline V gene lookup returns CDR1 SNHLY and CDR2 FYNNEI. Here the CDR3 DNA reads TGTGCCAGCACCTTTTGGGACAGCAACACTGAAGCTTTCTTT. It codes for CASTFWDSNTEAFF.